This is a list of T cell receptor beta chains from one sample in a study of molecular identifiers for immune sequencing clone quantification. TCRdb itself ran the PCR reads through MiXCR, one entry per CDR3 protein. The sample yields 20,000 to 25,000 distinct CDR3 sequences, approximately 17% seen once. Sequenced input: naive CD8+ T cells from blood, with Jurkat cell RNA spiked in. These receptors all come from a human donor in good health. Some libraries in this study had Jurkat cell RNA spiked in. Both conserved end residues are part of each CDR3. A D gene is named only where the DNA matches it firmly. Clone size is not always given. Where it is, it says once, few, many or a class for expanded clones.

TRBJ2-3	.	TRBV7-9	medium-sized	CASSLPGGTDTQYF	TGTGCCAGCAGCTTGCCAGGGGGCACAGATACGCAGTATTTT
TRBJ2-3	.	TRBV6-1	many	CASSEFLQGAQYF	TGTGCCAGCAGTGAGTTTTTACAGGGCGCGCAGTATTTT
TRBJ2-2	.	TRBV11-2	many	CASSLATTEENTGELFF	TGTGCCAGCAGCTTAGCAACAACGGAAGAAAACACCGGGGAGCTGTTTTTT
TRBJ1-4	TRBD1	TRBV2	many	CASSHTPTGGGEKLFF	TGTGCCAGCAGCCACACCCCGACAGGGGGGGGTGAAAAACTGTTTTTT
TRBJ2-3	TRBD2	TRBV25-1	many	CAIVRGRADTQYF	TGTGCCATTGTACGCGGGAGGGCAGATACGCAGTATTTT
TRBJ1-1	TRBD1	TRBV7-2	many	CASSAGGDTEAFF	TGTGCCAGCAGCGCAGGGGGCGACACTGAAGCTTTCTTT
TRBJ2-2	.	TRBV29-1	medium-sized	CSAFGDTGELFF	TGCAGCGCCTTCGGGGACACCGGGGAGCTGTTTTTT
TRBJ2-3	.	TRBV7-9	medium-sized	CASSLGTSADTQYF	TGTGCCAGCAGCTTGGGGACATCGGCGGATACGCAGTATTTT
TRBJ2-3	TRBD1	TRBV5-1	.	CASRIYIQGVSTDTQYF	TGCGCCAGCAGAATTTACATCCAGGGGGTCAGCACAGATACGCAGTATTTT
TRBJ2-2	.	TRBV6-6	many	CASSALTLANTGELFF	TGTGCCAGCAGTGCTCTGACACTCGCGAACACCGGGGAGCTGTTTTTT
TRBJ2-6	.	TRBV7-2	medium-sized	CASSLDSSSGANVLTF	TGTGCCAGCAGCTTAGATTCAAGCTCTGGGGCCAACGTCCTGACTTTC
TRBJ2-7	.	TRBV7-9	many	CASSPEASYEQYF	TGTGCCAGCAGCCCAGAGGCGTCCTACGAGCAGTACTTC
TRBJ1-5	TRBD1	TRBV12-3/TRBV12-4	many	CASSPTGGGNQPQHF	TGTGCCAGCAGCCCGACAGGGGGCGGCAATCAGCCCCAGCATTTT
TRBJ1-1	.	TRBV6-4	many	CASSESSAPRTEAFF	TGTGCCAGCAGTGAGAGTTCAGCCCCCAGAACTGAAGCTTTCTTT
TRBJ1-1	TRBD1	TRBV5-4	many	CASSRDRMNTEAFF	TGTGCCAGCAGCCGGGACAGAATGAACACTGAAGCTTTCTTT
TRBJ1-3	TRBD1	TRBV2	many	CASSQDRGAGNTIYF	TGTGCCAGCAGCCAGGACAGGGGCGCTGGAAACACCATATATTTT
TRBJ2-7	TRBD2	TRBV27	many	CASSPGVAGVHEQYF	TGTGCCAGCAGTCCTGGGGTAGCGGGAGTCCACGAGCAGTACTTC
TRBJ2-5	.	TRBV7-9	.	CASSPQTTSPSETQYF	TGTGCCAGCAGCCCACAAACTACCAGCCCCTCTGAGACCCAGTACTTC
TRBJ2-7	.	TRBV6-5	many	CASTPGRTLYEQYF	TGTGCCAGCACCCCCGGACGGACCCTCTACGAGCAGTACTTC
TRBJ1-5	.	TRBV18	many	CASTDQAGPGQPQHF	TGTGCCAGCACAGACCAGGCGGGGCCCGGACAGCCCCAGCATTTT
TRBJ2-7	TRBD1	TRBV12-3/TRBV12-4	many	CASSRDRGYEQYF	TGTGCCAGCAGTCGGGACAGGGGCTACGAGCAGTACTTC
TRBJ1-6	.	TRBV6-5	many	CASSSNSGNSPLHF	TGTGCCAGCAGTTCGAACAGTGGTAATTCACCCCTCCACTTT
TRBJ2-7	.	TRBV7-9	many	CASSLNRDRPYEQYF	TGTGCCAGCAGCTTGAACCGGGACCGACCCTACGAGCAGTACTTC
TRBJ1-1	.	TRBV6-2/TRBV6-3	many	CASSDLAGTEAFF	TGTGCCAGCAGTGACCTGGCGGGGACTGAAGCTTTCTTT
TRBJ2-3	TRBD2	TRBV4-1	many	CASSQASSGSPDTQYF	TGCGCCAGCAGCCAAGCCAGTAGCGGGAGCCCAGATACGCAGTATTTT
TRBJ2-7	.	TRBV5-8	many	CASTNPPGDEQYF	TGTGCCAGCACGAATCCGCCGGGGGACGAGCAGTACTTC
TRBJ2-3	.	TRBV7-9	many	CASSSGLVSTDTQYF	TGTGCCAGCAGCTCCGGACTCGTTAGCACAGATACGCAGTATTTT
TRBJ2-5	.	TRBV15	many	CATSRRLGGYQETQYF	TGTGCCACCAGCAGAAGGCTAGGGGGGTACCAAGAGACCCAGTACTTC
TRBJ2-3	.	TRBV7-3	many	CASSPEGYPTDTQYF	TGTGCCAGCAGCCCCGAGGGCTACCCCACAGATACGCAGTATTTT
TRBJ2-3	.	TRBV4-2	medium-sized	CASSQDSGGYTDTQYF	TGTGCCAGCAGCCAAGATAGTGGAGGATACACAGATACGCAGTATTTT
TRBJ2-3	.	TRBV7-9	medium-sized	CASSISTDTQYF	TGTGCCAGCAGCATATCCACAGATACGCAGTATTTT
TRBJ1-4	.	TRBV6-5	.	CASRPGTTASEKLFF	TGTGCCAGCAGACCTGGGACAACCGCTTCGGAAAAACTGTTTTTT
TRBJ2-3	.	TRBV24-1	.	CATSELNHLPRGTQTHTDTQYF	TGTGCCACCAGTGAATTAAACCACCTCCCCAGGGGAACACAGACCCACACAGATACGCAGTATTTT
TRBJ2-3	TRBD2	TRBV5-5	many	CASSLSNLAGHSASTDTQYF	TGTGCCAGCAGCTTGAGTAACCTAGCGGGGCATTCCGCTAGCACAGATACGCAGTATTTT
TRBJ2-7	.	TRBV29-1	.	CSVEQGSYEWYF	TGCAGCGTAGAACAGGGCTCCTACGAGTGGTACTTC
TRBJ1-1	.	TRBV6-2/TRBV6-3	many	CASSWIMNTEAFF	TGTGCCAGCAGTTGGATAATGAACACTGAAGCTTTCTTT
TRBJ2-3	.	TRBV7-2	many	CASSLASTDTQYF	TGTGCCAGCAGCTTAGCCAGCACAGATACGCAGTATTTT
TRBJ2-7	.	TRBV27	many	CASSLGFSYEQYF	TGTGCCAGCAGTCTTGGGTTTTCCTACGAGCAGTACTTC
TRBJ2-2	.	TRBV4-1	many	CASSQDAGTGELFF	TGCGCCAGCAGCCAAGATGCGGGTACCGGGGAGCTGTTTTTT
TRBJ2-1	TRBD1	TRBV9	many	CASSAGQGINEQFF	TGTGCCAGCAGCGCGGGACAGGGCATCAATGAGCAGTTCTTC
TRBJ1-3	.	TRBV6-5	many	CATWDTSGNTIYF	TGTGCCACCTGGGACACCTCTGGAAACACCATATATTTT
TRBJ1-1	.	TRBV19	many	CASSIGRASNTEAFF	TGTGCCAGTAGTATAGGCCGGGCCTCGAACACTGAAGCTTTCTTT
TRBJ2-3	TRBD2	TRBV9	many	CASSVSGRLTDTQYF	TGTGCCAGCAGCGTTAGCGGGAGACTCACAGATACGCAGTATTTT
TRBJ2-2	.	TRBV7-3	.	CASSFSLSSDGELFF	TGTGCCAGCAGCTTCAGCTTGTCTAGCGACGGGGAGCTGTTTTTT
TRBJ2-7	TRBD1	TRBV7-9	many	CASSPRGRYEQYF	TGTGCCAGCAGCCCCAGGGGGCGATACGAGCAGTACTTC
TRBJ1-4	TRBD1	TRBV28	many	CASEDRETTNEKLFF	TGTGCCAGTGAGGACAGGGAGACAACTAATGAAAAACTGTTTTTT
TRBJ2-3	.	TRBV4-2	many	CASSQEGGTSTDTQYF	TGTGCCAGCAGCCAAGAGGGCGGGACAAGCACAGATACGCAGTATTTT
TRBJ1-5	.	TRBV6-2/TRBV6-3	few	CASSAGTDSNQPQHF	TGTGCCAGCAGTGCAGGGACGGATAGCAATCAGCCCCAGCATTTT
TRBJ2-1	.	TRBV5-5	many	CASNYNEQFF	TGTGCCAGCAACTACAATGAGCAGTTCTTC
TRBJ2-2	TRBD1	TRBV4-3	few	CASSLDRVRTGELSF	TGCGCCAGCAGCCTCGACAGGGTGAGGACCGGGGAGCTGTCTTTT
TRBJ1-4	.	TRBV29-1	many	CSVLSGEKLFF	TGCAGCGTTCTTAGCGGTGAAAAACTGTTTTTT
TRBJ2-1	TRBD2	TRBV19	many	CASRIAGSSYNEQFF	TGTGCCAGTAGGATAGCGGGGAGCTCCTACAATGAGCAGTTCTTC
TRBJ2-7	.	TRBV27	many	CASSFGGGQYEQYF	TGTGCCAGCAGTTTTGGGGGAGGACAGTACGAGCAGTACTTC
TRBJ1-1	.	TRBV19	many	CASSIHGNTEAFF	TGTGCCAGTAGTATTCACGGCAACACTGAAGCTTTCTTT
TRBJ1-5	.	TRBV6-2/TRBV6-3	many	CAIWGGYSNQPQHF	TGTGCCATCTGGGGCGGCTATAGCAATCAGCCCCAGCATTTT
TRBJ2-7	.	TRBV6-5	many	CASRTGLLVVHEQYF	TGTGCCAGCAGGACGGGACTTTTAGTTGTGCACGAGCAGTACTTC
TRBJ1-1	TRBD1	TRBV5-6	many	CASSLDRGLFTEAFF	TGTGCCAGCAGCTTGGACAGGGGGCTTTTCACTGAAGCTTTCTTT
TRBJ2-1	.	TRBV11-2	many	CASSPHAGHEQFF	TGTGCCAGCAGCCCCCATGCCGGGCATGAGCAGTTCTTC
TRBJ1-1	.	TRBV4-3	many	CASSQDTQTALNTEAFF	TGCGCCAGCAGCCAAGATACACAGACCGCACTCAACACTGAAGCTTTCTTT